Each of the 25 T cell receptor beta chains below was sequenced from the same sample in a study of shared clonotypes between healthy human individuals. Measured with immunoSEQ multiplex PCR; TCRdb has only the in-frame clones, and not every one. The top ten clones hold 0.13% to 0.15% of a sample with roughly 2.5 million clones, just over 90% of them seen once. The sequencing input was naive CD4+ T cells sorted from blood. Subset denoted: CD45RA+ positively selected. These receptors came from a man younger than 35 in good health.

The V and J genes are TRBV18 and TRBJ2-2, with 10 bases lining up with TRBD2. Germline-derived CDR1 and CDR2 are KGHSH and LQKENI. V was clipped by 1 base and J by 5 bases; unmatched bases: 10. This CDR3 has 18 amino acids. The CDR3 DNA sequence: TGTGCCAGCTCACCACTTGTAATAGCGGGAGGAGATACCGGGGAGCTGTTTTTT. Translated, it gives CASSPLVIAGGDTGELFF.

This chain connects TRBV18 to TRBJ1-1, with a weak D call TRBD1 (6 bases). The CDR3 totals 13 residues. Per germline, CDR1 KGHSH and CDR2 LQKENI. The V end lost 4 bases, the J end lost 5 bases, and 11 bases lay between the germline ends. The CDR3 protein is CASSRTEATEAFF. The CDR3 coding sequence is TGTGCCAGCTCACGGACAGAGGCAACTGAAGCTTTCTTT.

J is TRBJ1-2 and V is TRBV4-3; D is perhaps TRBD1 (5 bases). Deletions cut 4 bases from V and 6 bases from J, with 18 bases between. Germline CDR1 and CDR2: LGHNA and YSLEER. The CDR3 runs 15 residues. CDR3 region: CASSPNGRGRDGYTF. The CDR3 DNA is TGCGCCAGCAGCCCCAACGGGCGGGGGAGGGATGGCTACACCTTC.

The chain links TRBV5-6 to TRBJ1-4; tentative D call: TRBD1 (5 bases). This CDR3 spans 14 amino acids. Trimming cost V 4 bases and J 0 bases, with 7 bases left between them. Germline V gene sequence: CDR1 SGHDT, CDR2 YYEEEE. This CDR3 is CASSKGPTNEKLFF. The CDR3 bases are TGTGCCAGCAGCAAGGGACCAACTAATGAAAAACTGTTTTTT.

This clone has a count of ten or more. The chain joins TRBV7-9 to TRBJ2-3, with D possibly TRBD1 on 6 matching bases. V was clipped by 4 bases and J by 3 bases, with 17 bases between them. The CDR3 contains 16 residues. Germline V gives CDR1 SEHNR, CDR2 FQNEAQ (reference sequence). CDR3 coding DNA: TGTGCCAGCAGCTCCCGCGTTGACAGGCAGACAGATACGCAGTATTTT. Amino acids: CASSSRVDRQTDTQYF.

V and J are TRBV19 and TRBJ2-2; D is undetermined. V lost 3 bases to trimming and J lost 4 bases, with 9 bases between them. Germline loops: CDR1 LNHDA, CDR2 SQIVND (reference sequence). The CDR3 covers 14 residues. CDR3 in DNA: TGTGCCAGTAGTATGTGGCATTCCACCGGGGAGCTGTTTTTT. Protein sequence: CASSMWHSTGELFF.

The V gene is TRBV6-1, the J gene TRBJ1-2, with TRBD1 matching over 8 bases. The CDR3 is 16 amino acids. Unmatched junction bases numbered 11, after V lost 3 bases and J lost 5 bases. Looked up from germline, CDR1 is MNHNS and CDR2 is SASEGT. DNA of the CDR3: TGTGCCAGCAGTGACCCCTCAGACAGGGGTCCTTATGGCTACACCTTC. Its translation is CASSDPSDRGPYGYTF.

The rearrangement joins TRBV19 to TRBJ1-4; weak D call: TRBD1 (5 bases). Between the trimmed V and J ends, which lost 5 bases and 2 bases, there was a span of 6 bases. This CDR3 has 13 residues. Germline V gene sequence: CDR1 LNHDA, CDR2 SQIVND (reference sequence). Here the CDR3 reads CASSAGTNEKLFF. The CDR3 nucleotides are TGTGCCAGTAGTGCAGGGACTAATGAAAAACTGTTTTTT.

V and J are TRBV7-2 and TRBJ2-2, with 10 bases fitting TRBD2. This CDR3 spans 15 amino acids. In germline, CDR1 is SGHTA, CDR2 FQGNSA. The junction had 5 bases not matched to a gene; V was cut back by 6 bases and J by 4 bases. The CDR3 here is CASSLAGESTGELFF. The CDR3 DNA is TGTGCCAGCAGTCTAGCGGGAGAGTCCACCGGGGAGCTGTTTTTT.

The chain employs TRBV18 and TRBJ1-5, with D possibly being TRBD1 (5 bases). The CDR3 length is 14 residues. Germline CDR1 is KGHSH and CDR2 is LQKENI. V shed 5 bases and J shed 1 base, with 9 bases lying between them. In DNA form, the CDR3 reads TGTGCCAGCTCAAGCCGGGACAGCAATCAGCCCCAGCATTTT. Translation gives CASSSRDSNQPQHF.

This chain connects TRBV6-6 to TRBJ2-1, with D unresolved. Germline lookup yields CDR1 MNHNY and CDR2 SVGAGI (reference sequence). V lost 2 bases, J lost 11 bases, and 13 bases lay in between. The CDR3 runs to 13 residues. The CDR3 DNA follows: TGTGCCAGCAGTTACCTATACTCCCAAAAGCAGTTCTTC. Amino acids: CASSYLYSQKQFF.

V usage is TRBV6-1 and J usage is TRBJ1-5, with TRBD1 identical over 12 bases. J was trimmed by 6 bases and V by 7 bases; bases with no gene match: 4. Germline V CDR1 and CDR2: MNHNS, SASEGT. This CDR3 spans 14 amino acids. The CDR3 bases are TGTGCCAGCACCGGGACAGGGGGCCTTCAGCCCCAGCATTTT. It is translated as CASTGTGGLQPQHF.

Concerning this clone: Compared with germline, one end of the junction differs, possibly owing to a read error. The chain uses TRBV30 and TRBJ2-7; D remains ambiguous. Germline V gene sequence: CDR1 GTSNPN, CDR2 SVGIG (reference sequence). The CDR3 loop spans 13 amino acids. CDR3 amino acids: CARSAVSGYEQYF. In DNA, the CDR3 is TGTGCCAGGAGCGCCGTTTCGGGTTACGAGCAGTACTTC.

Notes on this clone: Other DNA sequences from this sample encode an identical CDR3 as well. The chain joins TRBV5-1 to TRBJ1-1; no firm D call. Between the trimmed V and J ends, which lost 0 bases and 1 base, there was a span of 4 bases. Germline V CDR1 and CDR2: SGHRS, YFSETQ. This CDR3 has 13 residues. CDR3 in DNA: TGCGCCAGCAGCTTGGTTACGAACACTGAAGCTTTCTTT. This encodes CASSLVTNTEAFF.

The chain carries TRBV5-1 and TRBJ2-5; D may be TRBD2 (6 bases). The V end was cut by 7 bases, the J end by 2 bases, with 15 bases between. The length of the CDR3 is 14 residues. Germline-derived CDR1 and CDR2 are SGHRS and YFSETQ. This chain's CDR3 is CASSPAGKQETQYF. The CDR3 nucleotides read TGCGCCAGCTCCCCCGCGGGGAAACAAGAGACCCAGTACTTC.

The chain uses TRBV4-3 and TRBJ1-2; the match to TRBD1 covers 9 bases. Germline values: CDR1 LGHNA, CDR2 YSLEER. This CDR3 contains 15 residues. After removal of 5 bases from V and 6 bases from J, the junction contained 10 bases not matched to a gene. The CDR3 nucleotides are TGCGCCAGCAGCACTCAACTGGGACAGGGAAATGGCTACACCTTC. This encodes CASSTQLGQGNGYTF.

The chain has TRBV19 and TRBJ1-2; 11 bases are shared with TRBD1. Germline V gene lookup returns CDR1 LNHDA and CDR2 SQIVND (reference sequence). The CDR3 extends over 18 amino acids. After removal of 7 bases from V and 3 bases from J, the junction contained 16 bases not matched to a gene. The CDR3 region is CASTKAGQGAGSHYGYTF. The CDR3 DNA follows: TGTGCCAGTACCAAAGCTGGACAGGGGGCAGGTTCGCACTATGGCTACACCTTC.

This clone was detected once. CDR3 DNA sequence: TGTGCCAGCGGAGGGGCGGGAGTGGAGACCCAGTACTTC. Its protein product is CASGGAGVETQYF. The chain recombines TRBV5-6 with TRBJ2-5; TRBD2 agrees at 7 bases. V shed 7 bases, J shed 5 bases, and the junction held 8 bases outside the gene matches. CDR3 length: 13 amino acids. Per the germline V gene, CDR1 is SGHDT and CDR2 is YYEEEE.

The V gene is TRBV2, the J gene TRBJ2-5, with unresolved D. With 4 bases removed from V and 0 bases from J, the gap between germline ends came to 6 bases. The CDR3 has 13 residues. Germline V lookup: CDR1 SNHLY, CDR2 FYNNEI. CDR3 sequence reads: CASSVQYQETQYF. For the CDR3, the DNA is TGTGCCAGCAGTGTCCAATACCAAGAGACCCAGTACTTC.

The chain employs TRBV19 and TRBJ1-1; the D gene is possibly TRBD1 (6 bases). CDR1 and CDR2 (germline): LNHDA, SQIVND (reference sequence). The CDR3 extends over 14 amino acids. V was trimmed by 6 bases and J by 6 bases, leaving 17 bases between them. CDR3 region: CASSPPGALAEAFF. CDR3 DNA sequence: TGTGCCAGTAGCCCCCCGGGGGCGCTAGCTGAAGCTTTCTTT. Full variable domain (remainder filled in from reference TRBV19 and TRBJ1-1): DGGITQSPKYLFRKEGQNVTLSCEQNLNHDAMYWYRQDPGQGLRLIYYSQIVNDFQKGDIAEGYSVSREKKESFPLTVTSAQKNPTAFYLCASSPPGALAEAFFGQGTRLTVV.

The rearrangement joins TRBV18 to TRBJ2-5, with TRBD1 identical over 9 bases. Germline assignment: CDR1 KGHSH and CDR2 LQKENI. With V trimmed by 0 bases and J by 5 bases, 13 bases remained unmatched. The CDR3 runs 18 residues. The CDR3 region is CASSPPFMSGQGRETQYF. In DNA, the CDR3 is TGTGCCAGCTCACCACCGTTCATGTCGGGACAGGGTCGCGAGACCCAGTACTTC.

The chain recombines TRBV14 with TRBJ2-3; D possibly uses TRBD1 or TRBD2 (5 bases each). V dropped 5 bases and J dropped 2 bases, with 17 bases sitting between them. CDR1 and CDR2 from the germline V gene are SGHDN and FVKESK. The CDR3 consists of 16 residues. The CDR3 reads CASSVTGRAATDTQYF. The CDR3, as DNA: TGTGCCAGCAGCGTAACAGGACGAGCGGCCACAGATACGCAGTATTTT.

V gene TRBV7-9 combines with J gene TRBJ1-6, with 9 positions matching TRBD1. In germline, CDR1 is SEHNR, CDR2 FQNEAQ (reference sequence). V trimming: 5 bases; J trimming: 7 bases; junction bases outside the gene matches: 9. The CDR3 runs to 16 residues. CDR3 in amino acids: CASSLSAGTGNSPLHF. The CDR3 bases are TGTGCCAGCAGCCTATCAGCCGGGACAGGGAATTCACCCCTCCACTTT.

There are a few counts of this clone. The chain uses TRBV30 and TRBJ1-6; no clear D. The CDR3 loop spans 12 amino acids. CDR1 GTSNPN and CDR2 SVGIG come from the germline V gene (reference sequence). V was cut by 7 bases and J by 8 bases, with 12 bases left in between. CDR3 protein: CASTAGDSPLHF. DNA of the CDR3: TGTGCCTCGACCGCCGGCGATTCACCCCTCCACTTT.

The chain has TRBV5-6 and TRBJ1-1; 10 bases agree with TRBD1. Trimming cost V 4 bases and J 5 bases; bases outside gene matches: 11. There are 16 residues in the CDR3. Germline lookup yields CDR1 SGHDT and CDR2 YYEEEE. Written as DNA, the CDR3 is TGTGCCAGCAGCCCAGAAACGAGGGACAGGGGTACTGAAGCTTTCTTT. As protein: CASSPETRDRGTEAFF. The full variable domain, with the rest looked up from reference TRBV5-6 and TRBJ1-1, is DAGVTQSPTHLIKTRGQQVTLRCSPKSGHDTVSWYQQALGQGPQFIFQYYEEEERQRGNFPDRFSGHQFPNYSSELNVNALLLGDSALYLCASSPETRDRGTEAFFGQGTRLTVV.